This T cell receptor beta chain was sequenced during a study of technical replicates of blood from several donors. V shed 2 bases and J 0 bases; nucleotides not matched to a gene: 12. CDR3 length: 18 amino acids. Method: immunoSEQ multiplex PCR; TCRdb's copy keeps in-frame clones and lacks some. The repertoire includes 65,000 to 85,000 clones, about 96% of them detected once, and about 0.3% sits in the top ten. Sequencing was performed on T cells isolated from PBMCs. The receptor comes from a human donor in good health. This chain uses TRBV6-7 with TRBJ2-5, with TRBD1 identical over 7 bases. TRBV6-7 is an ORF, and what it does is uncertain. The chain's CDR3 is CASSYPGWSGGYQETQYF. CDR3 DNA sequence: TGTGCCAGCAGTTACCCGGGGTGGTCAGGGGGATACCAAGAGACCCAGTACTTC.